The 18 T cell receptor beta chains in this list originate from one sample, sequenced in a study of neoadjuvant anti-PD-1 for oral cavity cancer. This table comes from immunoSEQ multiplex PCR, and its TCRdb copy is limited to in-frame clones, with some not included. The sample yields over 60,000 clones, roughly 90% seen once. Regarding time point: after neoadjuvant nivolumab, at surgical resection. Sequencing was performed on PBMCs, taken after nivolumab (anti-PD-1) treatment. These receptors all stem from a person aged 40-85 years with oral cavity squamous cell carcinoma.

A single count supports this clone. This rearrangement joins TRBV19 to TRBJ2-6; D is uncertain. Trimming pared 1 base from V and 0 bases from J, leaving 4 bases between. The CDR3 covers 15 residues. The germline V gene has CDR1 LNHDA and CDR2 SQIVND (reference sequence). The CDR3, as DNA: TGTGCCAGTAGTATAGGCGGCTCTGGGGCCAACGTCCTGACTTTC. This encodes CASSIGGSGANVLTF.

V usage is TRBV11-3 and J usage is TRBJ2-2; TRBD1 might be the D (5 bases). The length of the CDR3 is 16 residues. V was clipped by 1 base and J by 2 bases, with 11 bases between them. CDR1 SGHNT and CDR2 YENEEA come from the germline V gene. CDR3 amino acids: CASSLGVWGNTGELFF. CDR3 sequence (DNA): TGTGCCAGCAGCTTAGGGGTGTGGGGCAACACCGGGGAGCTGTTTTTT.

This rearrangement joins TRBV30 to TRBJ2-2; the D is unclear. The V end lost 3 bases, the J end lost 5 bases, and 16 bases lay between the germline ends. Germline V gives CDR1 GTSNPN, CDR2 SVGIG (reference sequence). The CDR3 length is 15 residues. CDR3 DNA: TGTGCCTGGAGGCTGGGATTAGTCCGGACCGGGGAGCTGTTTTTT. Encoded protein: CAWRLGLVRTGELFF.

The V call is TRBV5-5, the J call TRBJ1-4; D gene unclear. Trimming removed 0 bases at V and 4 bases at J, with 16 bases between. This CDR3 is built from 17 residues. CDR1 and CDR2 (germline): SGHKS, YYEKEE (reference sequence). The CDR3 protein is CASSLGRGMGNNEKLFF. CDR3 bases: TGTGCCAGCAGCTTGGGGCGGGGAATGGGGAATAATGAAAAACTGTTTTTT.

The chain has TRBV2 and TRBJ1-2; TRBD1 aligns across 8 bases. V was clipped by 7 bases and J by 4 bases; unmatched bases: 5. The CDR3 is 13 residues long. The germline V gene encodes CDR1 SNHLY and CDR2 FYNNEI. The CDR3 reads CASNNRGGYGYTF. In DNA, the CDR3 is TGTGCCAGCAACAACAGGGGGGGCTATGGCTACACCTTC.

The V call is TRBV5-1, the J call TRBJ1-4, with TRBD1 as a possible D gene (5 bases). CDR1 is SGHRS, CDR2 YFSETQ, per germline. V was shortened by 3 bases and J by 7 bases, with 16 bases between the two germline ends. The CDR3 sequence is 15 residues long. CDR3 region: CASSSDGRAGEKLFF. The CDR3 DNA reads as TGCGCCAGCAGCTCGGATGGCAGGGCGGGTGAAAAACTGTTTTTT.

CDR3 loop: CASSLGQEWEQFF. CDR3 bases: TGTGCCAGCAGCTTAGGCCAAGAGTGGGAGCAGTTCTTC. The chain links TRBV7-3 to TRBJ2-1; no reliable D call. This CDR3 comprises 13 residues. Trimming removed 2 bases from V and 10 bases from J, with 12 bases in between. Germline CDR1 SGHTA, CDR2 FQGTGA.

The gene calls are TRBV18 and TRBJ1-1; the D is unclear. The V gene lost 4 bases and the J gene lost 1 base, with 4 bases spanning the gap. Germline loops: CDR1 KGHSH, CDR2 LQKENI. The CDR3 extends over 12 amino acids. The CDR3 DNA reads as TGTGCCAGCTCACAGGCGAACACTGAAGCTTTCTTT. The encoded protein is CASSQANTEAFF.

The V and J genes are TRBV7-9 and TRBJ2-1; 11 positions match TRBD2. The CDR3 totals 15 residues. Germline V gene data show CDR1 as SEHNR and CDR2 as FQNEAQ (reference sequence). With 5 bases clipped from V and 9 bases from J, the junction kept 9 bases outside the gene matches. The CDR3 is CASSPQRLAGREQFF. CDR3 coding DNA: TGTGCCAGCAGCCCCCAAAGACTAGCGGGACGTGAGCAGTTCTTC.

This clone came up once. The V gene is TRBV6-5, the J gene TRBJ1-1; perhaps TRBD1 as D (6 bases). Trimming stripped 2 bases from V and 3 bases from J, with 7 bases between. Germline values: CDR1 MNHEY, CDR2 SVGAGI. The CDR3 spans 13 residues. The CDR3 DNA sequence: TGTGCCAGCAGTTACGGGGGCTACACTGAAGCTTTCTTT. Protein product: CASSYGGYTEAFF.

The chain links TRBV10-3 to TRBJ2-7; 13 bases match TRBD2. Trimming at V came to 3 bases and at J to 7 bases, leaving 6 bases not matched to a gene. Germline assignment: CDR1 ENHRY and CDR2 SYGVKD. This CDR3 spans 15 amino acids. In DNA, the CDR3 is TGTGCCATCAGTGAAGGACTAGCGGGAGTAATAGAGCAGTACTTC. It specifies CAISEGLAGVIEQYF.

With regard to this clone: The junction and the germline gene differ at one end; a read error may be behind it. The chain recombines TRBV7-8 with TRBJ2-2; D gene uncertain. Germline V CDR1 and CDR2: SGHVS, FQNEAQ. The CDR3 runs 12 residues. The CDR3 is CASSPYTEELFF. DNA of the CDR3: TGTGCCAGCAGTCCGTACACCGAGGAGCTGTTTTTT.

The chain has TRBV10-3 and TRBJ1-3; 7 nucleotides agree with TRBD1. The CDR3 consists of 13 residues. Unmatched junction bases numbered 9, after V lost 6 bases and J lost 10 bases. The germline gives CDR1 ENHRY, CDR2 SYGVKD. DNA of the CDR3: TGTGCCATCAGCACCGGGACAGAAAATACCATATATTTT. Translating it yields CAISTGTENTIYF.

In DNA, the CDR3 is TGTGCCAGCAGTCCCCGAATGGGGAGTAACGGGGAGCTGTTTTTT. Encoded protein: CASSPRMGSNGELFF. J is TRBJ2-2 and V is TRBV6-5; D is possibly TRBD2 (5 bases). The V and J ends lost 5 bases and 7 bases respectively, with 17 bases between them. Germline loops: CDR1 MNHEY, CDR2 SVGAGI. The CDR3 extends over 15 amino acids.

The rearrangement uses TRBV29-1 and TRBJ1-2; 8 bases are shared with TRBD1. The CDR3 length is 12 residues. V gave up 7 bases and J gave up 4 bases; unmatched junction bases: 5. Germline values: CDR1 SQVTM, CDR2 ANQGSEA. The CDR3 is CSGTGSGYGYTF. In DNA form, the CDR3 reads TGCAGCGGGACAGGGTCTGGCTATGGCTACACCTTC. The full variable domain, rest sourced from reference TRBV29-1 and TRBJ1-2, is SAVISQKPSRDICQRGTSLTIQCQVDSQVTMMFWYRQQPGQSLTLIATANQGSEATYESGFVIDKFPISRPNLTFSTLTVSNMSPEDSSIYLCSGTGSGYGYTFGSGTRLTVV.

This CDR3 reads CASSFPPSGRETGELFF. As DNA, the CDR3 is TGTGCCAGCAGTTTCCCCCCTAGCGGGAGGGAGACCGGGGAGCTGTTTTTT. J is TRBJ2-2 and V is TRBV27; the match to TRBD2 covers 12 bases. Germline CDR1 is MNHEY and CDR2 is SMNVEV (reference sequence). The CDR3 is 17 residues long. V was clipped by 3 bases and J by 5 bases; unmatched bases: 7.

This clone was seen once. The rearrangement links TRBV11-3 to TRBJ1-1; 8 nucleotides align to TRBD1. This CDR3 is 13 amino acids long. CDR1 and CDR2 from the germline V gene are SGHNT and YENEEA. The ends lost 5 bases at V and 4 bases at J; junction bases unmatched: 3. CDR3 protein: CASSHGQGTEAFF. CDR3 bases: TGTGCCAGCAGCCATGGACAGGGCACTGAAGCTTTCTTT.

This clone came up a few times. The chain joins TRBV5-1 to TRBJ2-1; a weak D match, TRBD1 (6 bases). V lost 2 bases, J lost 4 bases, and 19 bases lay in between. The CDR3 consists of 17 residues. The germline CDR1 and CDR2 sequences are SGHRS and YFSETQ. CDR3 region: CASSLSPAGQTYNEQFF. The CDR3 DNA is TGCGCCAGCAGCTTATCCCCCGCTGGACAGACATACAATGAGCAGTTCTTC.